A selection of T cell receptor beta chains follows, all from one sample in a study of beta chain features in type 1 diabetes. Clones were sequenced by immunoSEQ multiplex PCR, and TCRdb holds only the in-frame ones, with some missing. The data hold a few hundred thousand clones, with less than 15% observed a single time. Sequencing was performed on naive CD4+ T cells from blood. All receptors come from a woman younger than 30 in good health. CDR3s include the opening cysteine and the closing phenylalanine or tryptophan. Fields, in order: D gene, J gene, clone size, V gene, CDR3 protein, CDR3 DNA. D genes are given only for firm matches. Expanded clones are given a class, and other clones once, few, many or no size at all.

.,TRBJ2-5,few,TRBV7-6,CASSPTTSRGETQYF,TGTGCCAGCAGCCCCACAACTAGTCGCGGGGAGACCCAGTACTTC
.,TRBJ2-3,few,TRBV30,CAWSGKGLSTDTQYF,TGTGCCTGGAGTGGTAAGGGGCTGAGCACAGATACGCAGTATTTT
TRBD2,TRBJ2-7,.,TRBV7-2,CASSSRWSSGRANEQYF,TGTGCCAGCAGCTCCCGGTGGTCTAGCGGGAGGGCCAACGAGCAGTACTTC
.,TRBJ2-3,.,TRBV29-1,CSVDVSSTDTQYF,TGCAGCGTTGACGTCAGTTCCACAGATACGCAGTATTTT
.,TRBJ1-2,few,TRBV7-2,CASSFGQYGYTF,TGTGCCAGCAGCTTCGGACAATATGGCTACACCTTC
TRBD1,TRBJ2-7,.,TRBV30,CASSTGYEQYF,TGTGCCTCCTCGACAGGGTACGAGCAGTACTTC
.,TRBJ1-1,.,TRBV6-8,CARSSEAFF,TGTGCCAGATCCTCTGAAGCTTTCTTT
TRBD1,TRBJ2-7,.,TRBV4-1,CASSQVLQGALTYEQYF,TGCGCCAGCAGCCAGGTACTTCAGGGGGCGTTGACCTACGAGCAGTACTTC
TRBD2,TRBJ2-7,.,TRBV13,CASSPRLAYEQYF,TGTGCCAGCAGCCCTAGACTAGCTTACGAGCAGTACTTC
TRBD1,TRBJ1-1,.,TRBV9,CASSAGGTEAFF,TGTGCCAGCAGCGCAGGGGGCACTGAAGCTTTCTTT
TRBD1,TRBJ1-2,.,TRBV30,CARFYPGQGYGYTF,TGTGCACGGTTTTATCCGGGACAGGGGTATGGCTACACCTTC
TRBD1,TRBJ1-1,.,TRBV29-1,CSVERQGAEAFF,TGCAGCGTCGAACGACAGGGGGCTGAAGCTTTCTTT